This T cell receptor beta chain was captured by sequencing in a study of CD8 T cells in Susac syndrome. This CDR3 contains 14 residues. V lost 3 bases to trimming and J lost 1 base, with 7 bases between them. Germline V gene lookup returns CDR1 LNHDA and CDR2 SQIVND (reference sequence). About 0.45 to 1 ug RNA was reverse transcribed with random hexamers. Amplification of TCR beta CDR3 spanned 54 Vbeta and 13 Jbeta via immunoSEQ multiplex PCR. TCRdb reprocessed the immunoSEQ multiplex PCR reads via MiXCR and lists one record per CDR3 protein. The table includes roughly 150,000 distinct CDR3 sequences, 95% to 96% detected once.

The chain uses TRBV19 and TRBJ2-1; D is undetermined. The TCR comes from a human donor with multiple sclerosis. The sequenced sample consisted of CD8+ T cells from PBMCs. The CDR3 is CASSMGLSYNEQFF. For the CDR3, the DNA is TGTGCCAGTAGTATGGGGTTATCCTACAATGAGCAGTTCTTC.